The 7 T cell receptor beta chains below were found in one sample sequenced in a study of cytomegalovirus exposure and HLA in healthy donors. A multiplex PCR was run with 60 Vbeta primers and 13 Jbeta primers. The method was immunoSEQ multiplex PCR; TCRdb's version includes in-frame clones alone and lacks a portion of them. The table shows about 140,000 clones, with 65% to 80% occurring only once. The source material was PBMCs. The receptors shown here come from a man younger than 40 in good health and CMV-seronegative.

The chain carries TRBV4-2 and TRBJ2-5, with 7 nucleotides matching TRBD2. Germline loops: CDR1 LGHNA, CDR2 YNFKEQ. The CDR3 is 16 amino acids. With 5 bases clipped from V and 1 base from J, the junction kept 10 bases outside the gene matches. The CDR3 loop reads CASSSDRGRGQETQYF. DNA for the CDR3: TGTGCCAGCAGCTCCGACCGGGGGAGGGGCCAAGAGACCCAGTACTTC.

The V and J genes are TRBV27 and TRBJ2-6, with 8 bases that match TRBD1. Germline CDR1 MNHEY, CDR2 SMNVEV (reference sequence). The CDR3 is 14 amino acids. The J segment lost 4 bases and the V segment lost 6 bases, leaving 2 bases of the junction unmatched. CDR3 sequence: CASSRGLGANVLTF. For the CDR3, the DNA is TGTGCCAGCAGCAGGGGGCTCGGGGCCAACGTCCTGACTTTC. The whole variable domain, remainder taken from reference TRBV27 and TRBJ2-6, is EAQVTQNPRYLITVTGKKLTVTCSQNMNHEYMSWYRQDPGLGLRQIYYSMNVEVTDKGDVPEGYKVSRKEKRNFPLILESPSPNQTSLYFCASSRGLGANVLTFGAGSRLTVL.

This chain's CDR3 is CASSQDPGGRYGNIQYF. The CDR3 DNA follows: TGCGCCAGCAGCCAAGATCCGGGCGGGAGATACGGGAACATTCAGTACTTC. The gene calls are TRBV4-1 and TRBJ2-4, with TRBD2 matching 7 bases. Per the germline V gene, CDR1 is MGHRA and CDR2 is YSYEKL. This CDR3 spans 17 amino acids. Trimming removed 0 bases from V and 7 bases from J; junction bases left unmatched: 12.

The CDR3 loop reads CASSSGGVRTEAFF. The CDR3 nucleotides are TGCGCCAGCAGCTCAGGGGGCGTACGGACTGAAGCTTTCTTT. This sequence joins TRBV5-1 and TRBJ1-1; 8 nucleotides line up with TRBD1. The CDR3 runs 14 residues. J gave up 5 bases and V 3 bases, and 6 bases lay outside the gene matches. CDR1 and CDR2 (germline): SGHRS, YFSETQ.

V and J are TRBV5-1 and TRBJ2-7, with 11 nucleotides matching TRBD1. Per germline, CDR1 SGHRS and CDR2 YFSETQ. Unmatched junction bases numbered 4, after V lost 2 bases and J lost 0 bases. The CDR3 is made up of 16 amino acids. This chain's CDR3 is CASSFGQGASSYEQYF. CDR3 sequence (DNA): TGCGCCAGCAGCTTCGGACAGGGGGCGAGCTCCTACGAGCAGTACTTC.

The CDR3 nucleotides read TGCGCCAGCAGCCCTATGACTAGCGCTAATGAGCAGTTCTTC. Its protein is CASSPMTSANEQFF. The J gene is TRBJ2-1, the V gene TRBV5-1; 8 nucleotides line up with TRBD2. V was pared by 4 bases and J by 7 bases, with 7 bases of the junction left unmatched. CDR3 size: 14 residues. The germline V gene has CDR1 SGHRS and CDR2 YFSETQ.

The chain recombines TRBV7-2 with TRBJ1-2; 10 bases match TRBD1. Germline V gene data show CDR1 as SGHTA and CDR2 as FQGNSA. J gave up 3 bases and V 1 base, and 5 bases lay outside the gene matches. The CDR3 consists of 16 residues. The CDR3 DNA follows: TGTGCCAGCAGCTTAGTAGGGACAGGGGATTACTATGGCTACACCTTC. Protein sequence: CASSLVGTGDYYGYTF.